One sample yielded the 15 T cell receptor beta chains listed below, sequenced in a study of T cell changes during pregnancy in multiple sclerosis. Sequencing used immunoSEQ multiplex PCR; TCRdb keeps in-frame clones, though not all of them. The sample has roughly 72,000 clones, 80% to 90% seen once. This specimen was peripheral blood, taken in the first trimester of pregnancy. The receptors originated from a female donor in good health, enrolled as a control in a pregnancy study.

This chain joins TRBV27 and TRBJ1-2; no clear D gene. The CDR3 consists of 16 residues. From germline, CDR1 is MNHEY and CDR2 SMNVEV (reference sequence). V was cut by 6 bases and J by 2 bases, with 19 bases left in between. Here the CDR3 reads CASRRPGLTGNYGYTF. The DNA for the CDR3 is TGTGCCAGCAGACGGCCCGGACTAACGGGGAACTATGGCTACACCTTC.

The V gene is TRBV2, the J gene TRBJ2-1; D is undetermined. CDR3 length equals 13 residues. Germline CDR1 and CDR2: SNHLY and FYNNEI. V gave up 2 bases and J gave up 4 bases, with 6 bases separating them. The CDR3 spells CASSERQYNEQFF. Here the CDR3 DNA reads TGTGCCAGCAGTGAACGTCAGTACAATGAGCAGTTCTTC.

The chain is built from TRBV28 and TRBJ2-7; 9 nucleotides line up with TRBD2. Trimming took 7 bases from V and 2 from J; bases not matched to a gene: 3. Germline CDR1 reads MDHEN; CDR2 reads SYDVKM. The CDR3 sequence is 13 residues long. The CDR3 DNA reads as TGTGCCAGCAAAGGCGGGAGGGCCTACGAGCAGTACTTC. Translation gives CASKGGRAYEQYF.

This clone occurred a few times. The rearrangement uses TRBV4-2 and TRBJ2-3, with TRBD2 matching 8 bases. The CDR3 runs to 17 residues. CDR1 and CDR2 (germline): LGHNA, YNFKEQ. Germline trimming cut 3 bases from V and 2 bases from J; bases unmatched to any gene: 10. The CDR3 sequence: CASSHDSKRGITDTQYF. Here the CDR3 DNA reads TGTGCCAGCAGCCACGACTCAAAGCGGGGGATCACAGATACGCAGTATTTT.

The chain is built from TRBV18 and TRBJ2-7; TRBD2 aligns across 11 bases. The V segment lost 0 bases and the J segment 2 bases; nucleotides outside the gene matches: 0. This CDR3 region has 15 residues. CDR1 and CDR2 from the germline V gene are KGHSH and LQKENI. In nucleotides, the CDR3 is TGTGCCAGCTCACCACCGGGACTAGCGGCCTACGAGCAGTACTTC. Translation: CASSPPGLAAYEQYF.

In its sample, this clone was seen once. This sequence joins TRBV15 and TRBJ1-1; 8 nucleotides agree with TRBD1. CDR3 size: 16 residues. The J segment lost 5 bases and the V segment lost 1 base, leaving 9 bases of the junction unmatched. Per germline, CDR1 LNHNV and CDR2 YYDKDF (reference sequence). The CDR3: CATSRVQGADSTEAFF. The CDR3 DNA follows: TGTGCCACCAGCAGAGTTCAGGGGGCCGATAGTACTGAAGCTTTCTTT.

The V and J genes are TRBV29-1 and TRBJ2-7, with 7 nucleotides matching TRBD1. The CDR3 length is 13 residues. Germline assignment: CDR1 SQVTM and CDR2 ANQGSEA. V lost 1 base, J lost 3 bases, and 3 bases stayed unmatched. CDR3 nucleotide sequence: TGCAGCGTTGAAGGACCAGGGGGCTACGAGCAGTACTTC. Its translation is CSVEGPGGYEQYF.

The rearrangement uses TRBV4-3 and TRBJ2-1; 7 bases align to TRBD2. The CDR3 loop spans 15 amino acids. Germline CDR1 reads LGHNA; CDR2 reads YSLEER. V lost 5 bases to trimming and J lost 3 bases; unmatched junction nucleotides: 7. The CDR3 loop is CASSSGVSGYNEQFF. CDR3 bases: TGCGCCAGCAGCAGCGGGGTGTCCGGCTACAATGAGCAGTTCTTC.

The CDR3 sequence: CASSPWGGSTDTQYF. CDR3 nucleotide sequence: TGTGCCAGCAGTCCATGGGGAGGTAGCACAGATACGCAGTATTTT. This chain joins TRBV7-8 and TRBJ2-3; the D gene is possibly TRBD2 (6 bases). The CDR3 runs 15 residues. Trimming stripped 6 bases from V and 0 bases from J, with 13 bases between. CDR1 is SGHVS, CDR2 FQNEAQ, per germline.

This clone was picked up one time. This chain links TRBV6-5 with TRBJ2-1; the match to TRBD2 covers 11 bases. The CDR3 has 15 amino acids. The V gene's germline CDR1 is MNHEY and CDR2 SVGAGI. Germline trimming cut 6 bases from V and 9 bases from J; bases unmatched to any gene: 10. Here the CDR3 reads CASRRDGTSGIEQFF. CDR3 DNA: TGTGCCAGCAGACGAGACGGGACTAGCGGTATTGAGCAGTTCTTC.

This chain links TRBV7-9 with TRBJ1-6, with 8 bases matching TRBD1. Per germline, CDR1 SEHNR and CDR2 FQNEAQ (reference sequence). This CDR3 has 16 amino acids. Unmatched junction bases numbered 9, after V lost 5 bases and J lost 6 bases. CDR3 residues: CASSEGTGRINSPLHF. Written as DNA, the CDR3 is TGTGCCAGCAGCGAAGGGACAGGCCGAATTAATTCACCCCTCCACTTT. Variable domain in full (rest from reference TRBV7-9 and TRBJ1-6): DTGVSQNPRHKITKRGQNVTFRCDPISEHNRLYWYRQTLGQGPEFLTYFQNEAQLEKSRLLSDRFSAERPKGSFSTLEIQRTEQGDSAMYLCASSEGTGRINSPLHFGNGTRLTVT.

The CDR3 nucleotides read TGTGCCAGCAGTTTAGGGACTAGCCCGTACAATGAGCAGTTCTTC. Encoded protein: CASSLGTSPYNEQFF. The chain has TRBV28 and TRBJ2-1, with 9 positions matching TRBD2. The germline CDR1 and CDR2 sequences are MDHEN and SYDVKM. This CDR3 is built from 15 residues. Trimming cost V 2 bases and J 4 bases; bases outside gene matches: 3.

The CDR3 nucleotides read TGTGCCAGCAGTTCTGGGGGGGGCGGCAATCAGCCCCAGCATTTT. It codes for CASSSGGGGNQPQHF. V is TRBV6-5 and J is TRBJ1-5, with D perhaps matching TRBD1 (6 bases). Per the germline V gene, CDR1 is MNHEY and CDR2 is SVGAGI. CDR3 size: 15 residues. Trimming took 4 bases from V and 2 from J, leaving 12 bases between them.

The V gene is TRBV5-1, the J gene TRBJ1-5, with D tentatively TRBD1 (6 bases). Germline V lookup: CDR1 SGHRS, CDR2 YFSETQ. V gave up 3 bases and J gave up 3 bases, with 10 bases separating them. The CDR3 sequence is 14 residues long. The CDR3 protein is CASSSGQPNQPQHF. The CDR3 DNA reads TGCGCCAGCAGCTCGGGACAACCCAATCAGCCCCAGCATTTT.

The chain couples TRBV21-1 to TRBJ2-7; TRBD2 is the table's D call, not checked against the DNA. TRBV21-1 has pseudogene status. The CDR3 spans 17 residues. The CDR3 bases are TGTGCCAGCAGCAAAGGGCTAGCGGGAGTAATTCCCTACGAGCAGTACTTC. This encodes CASSKGLAGVIPYEQYF.